Each of the 6 T cell receptor beta chains below was sequenced from the same sample in a study of CD8 T cells in Susac syndrome. RNA was extracted with the RNeasy kit, and a quantity of roughly 0.5 to 1 ug was reverse transcribed using random hexamers. TCRdb re-called the immunoSEQ multiplex PCR reads through MiXCR, storing one row per CDR3 protein. The data show about 200,000 distinct CDR3 sequences, around nine tenths seen once. Sequencing was carried out using CD8+ T cells from PBMCs. These receptors all come from a human donor with multiple sclerosis.

The chain employs TRBV6-1 and TRBJ2-7; no reliable D call. The V and J ends lost 2 bases and 5 bases respectively, with 16 bases between them. This CDR3 comprises 15 residues. Germline CDR1 is MNHNS and CDR2 is SASEGT. The CDR3 sequence is CASSERVSVSDEQYF. Written as DNA, the CDR3 is TGTGCCAGCAGTGAAAGGGTCTCAGTCTCTGACGAGCAGTACTTC.

The gene calls are TRBV2 and TRBJ1-4; TRBD1 matches 7 bases. Per the germline V gene, CDR1 is SNHLY and CDR2 is FYNNEI. The V segment lost 7 bases and the J segment 3 bases; nucleotides outside the gene matches: 8. The CDR3 has 15 residues. CDR3 sequence reads: CASNLRGSANEKLFF. The CDR3 DNA sequence: TGTGCCAGCAATCTCAGGGGGTCGGCTAATGAAAAACTGTTTTTT.

CDR3 region: CASSGTGVGNTEAFF. Here the CDR3 DNA reads TGTGCCAGCAGCGGGACAGGGGTCGGGAACACTGAAGCTTTCTTT. The V call is TRBV9, the J call TRBJ1-1; TRBD1 matches at 9 bases. CDR3 length: 15 residues. V shed 3 bases and J 1 base; nucleotides not matched to a gene: 4. Germline V gene lookup returns CDR1 SGDLS and CDR2 YYNGEE.

The genes are TRBV28 and TRBJ2-5, with TRBD1 matching over 9 bases. The CDR3 sequence is 16 residues long. Germline assignment: CDR1 MDHEN and CDR2 SYDVKM. The ends lost 6 bases at V and 5 bases at J; junction bases unmatched: 13. Here the CDR3 reads CASRGTGTGSRETQYF. CDR3 sequence (DNA): TGTGCCAGCAGGGGAACCGGGACAGGGTCTAGGGAGACCCAGTACTTC.

This clonotype was seen just once. The chain carries TRBV12-3 or TRBV12-4 and TRBJ2-7; 11 positions match TRBD2. The CDR3 has 16 residues. Trimming took 5 bases from V and 2 from J; bases not matched to a gene: 8. The CDR3 region has the DNA TGTGCCAGCAGTACAGGGACTAGCGGCCAAGCCTACGAGCAGTACTTC. It is translated as CASSTGTSGQAYEQYF.

CDR3 amino acids: CASSLTLNTEAFF. The CDR3 DNA reads as TGTGCCAGCAGCCTGACTCTGAACACTGAAGCTTTCTTT. The chain has TRBV13 and TRBJ1-1, with D uncertain. Trimming shortened V by 5 bases and J by 0 bases, and 7 bases separated the two germline ends. The CDR3 has 13 residues. Per the germline V gene, CDR1 is PRHDT and CDR2 is FYEKMQ (reference sequence).